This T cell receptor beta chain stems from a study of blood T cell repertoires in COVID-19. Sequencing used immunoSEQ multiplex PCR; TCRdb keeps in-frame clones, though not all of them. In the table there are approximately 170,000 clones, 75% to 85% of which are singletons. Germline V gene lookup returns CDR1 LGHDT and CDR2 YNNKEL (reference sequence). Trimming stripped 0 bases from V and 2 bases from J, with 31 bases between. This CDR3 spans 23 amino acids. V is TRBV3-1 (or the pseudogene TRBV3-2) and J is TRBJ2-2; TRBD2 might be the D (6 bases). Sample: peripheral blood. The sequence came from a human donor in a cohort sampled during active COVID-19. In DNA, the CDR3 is TGTGCCAGCAGCCAAGATGGGTTCCCAAGGCGGGACGGGACGCTAGAAAACACCGGGGAGCTGTTTTTT. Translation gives CASSQDGFPRRDGTLENTGELFF.